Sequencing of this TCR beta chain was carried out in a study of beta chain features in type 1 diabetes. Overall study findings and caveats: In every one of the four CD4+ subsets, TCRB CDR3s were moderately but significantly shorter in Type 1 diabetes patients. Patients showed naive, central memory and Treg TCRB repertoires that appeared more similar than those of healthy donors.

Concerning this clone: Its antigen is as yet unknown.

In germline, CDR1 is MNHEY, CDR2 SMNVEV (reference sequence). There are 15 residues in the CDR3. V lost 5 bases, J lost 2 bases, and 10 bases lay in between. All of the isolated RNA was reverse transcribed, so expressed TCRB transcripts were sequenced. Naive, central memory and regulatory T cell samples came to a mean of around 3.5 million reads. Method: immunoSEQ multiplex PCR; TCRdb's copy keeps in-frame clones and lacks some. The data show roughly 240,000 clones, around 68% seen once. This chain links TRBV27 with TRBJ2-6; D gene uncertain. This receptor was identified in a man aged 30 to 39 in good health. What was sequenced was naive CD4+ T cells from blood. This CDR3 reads CASSPREAGANVLTF. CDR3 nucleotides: TGTGCCAGCAGTCCTCGCGAGGCTGGGGCCAACGTCCTGACTTTC.